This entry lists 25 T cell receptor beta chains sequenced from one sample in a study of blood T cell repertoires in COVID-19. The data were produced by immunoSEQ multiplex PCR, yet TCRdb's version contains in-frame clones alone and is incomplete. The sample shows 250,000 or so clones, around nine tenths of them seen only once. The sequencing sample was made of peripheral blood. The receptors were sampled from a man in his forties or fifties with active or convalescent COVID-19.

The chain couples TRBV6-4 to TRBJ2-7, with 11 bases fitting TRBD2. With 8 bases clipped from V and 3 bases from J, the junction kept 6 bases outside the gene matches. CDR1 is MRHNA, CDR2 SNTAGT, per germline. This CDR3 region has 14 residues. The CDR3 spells CASPKTSGVYEQYF. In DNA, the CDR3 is TGTGCCAGCCCCAAGACTAGCGGGGTCTACGAGCAGTACTTC.

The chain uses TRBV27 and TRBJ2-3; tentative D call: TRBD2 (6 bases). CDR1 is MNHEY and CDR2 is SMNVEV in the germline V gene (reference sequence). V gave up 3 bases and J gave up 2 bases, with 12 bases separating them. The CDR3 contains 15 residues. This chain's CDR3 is CASSLKRVYTDTQYF. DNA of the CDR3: TGTGCCAGCAGTTTGAAGCGGGTATACACAGATACGCAGTATTTT.

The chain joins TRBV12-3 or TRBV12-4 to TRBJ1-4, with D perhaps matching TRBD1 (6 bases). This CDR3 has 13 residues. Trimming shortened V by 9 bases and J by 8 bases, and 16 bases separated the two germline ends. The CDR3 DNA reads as TGTGCCAGTCTTCAGGGGAGAGAGGAAAAACTGTTTTTT. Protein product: CASLQGREEKLFF.

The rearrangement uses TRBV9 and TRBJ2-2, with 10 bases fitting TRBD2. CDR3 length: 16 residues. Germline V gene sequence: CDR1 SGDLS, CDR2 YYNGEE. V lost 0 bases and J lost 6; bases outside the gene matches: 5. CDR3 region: CASSVESGRGPGELFF. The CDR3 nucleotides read TGTGCCAGCAGCGTAGAAAGCGGGAGGGGCCCCGGGGAGCTGTTTTTT.

The CDR3 spells CSPGDGYTF. CDR3 DNA: TGCAGTCCAGGGGATGGCTACACCTTC. The J gene is TRBJ1-2, the V gene TRBV20-1, with D possibly being TRBD1 (6 bases). V was cut by 8 bases and J by 6 bases, with 7 bases left in between. The CDR3 runs to 9 residues. Germline-derived CDR1 and CDR2 are DFQATT and SNEGSKA (reference sequence).

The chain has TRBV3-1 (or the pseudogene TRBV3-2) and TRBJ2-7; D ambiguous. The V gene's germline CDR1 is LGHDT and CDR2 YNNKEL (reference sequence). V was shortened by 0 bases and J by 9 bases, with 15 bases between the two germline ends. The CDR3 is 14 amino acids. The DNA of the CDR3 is TGTGCCAGCAGCCAAGATACGAGGCAAGATGGGCAGTACTTC. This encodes CASSQDTRQDGQYF.

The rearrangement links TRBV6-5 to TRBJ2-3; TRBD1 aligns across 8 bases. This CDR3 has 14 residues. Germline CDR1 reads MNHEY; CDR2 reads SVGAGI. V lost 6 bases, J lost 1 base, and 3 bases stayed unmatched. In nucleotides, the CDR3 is TGTGCCAGCAGACAGGGGGAGGGCACAGATACGCAGTATTTT. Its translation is CASRQGEGTDTQYF.

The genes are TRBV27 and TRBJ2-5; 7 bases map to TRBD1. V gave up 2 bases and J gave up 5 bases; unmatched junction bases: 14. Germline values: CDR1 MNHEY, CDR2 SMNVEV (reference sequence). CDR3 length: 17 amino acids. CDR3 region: CASSLSGQTGPKETQYF. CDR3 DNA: TGTGCCAGCAGTTTAAGTGGCCAGACAGGGCCTAAGGAGACCCAGTACTTC.

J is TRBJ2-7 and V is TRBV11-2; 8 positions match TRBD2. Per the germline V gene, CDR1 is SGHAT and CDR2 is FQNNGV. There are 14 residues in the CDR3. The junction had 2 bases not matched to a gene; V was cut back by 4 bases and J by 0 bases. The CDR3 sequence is CASSSREGSYEQYF. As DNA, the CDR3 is TGTGCCAGCAGCTCCCGGGAGGGCTCCTACGAGCAGTACTTC.

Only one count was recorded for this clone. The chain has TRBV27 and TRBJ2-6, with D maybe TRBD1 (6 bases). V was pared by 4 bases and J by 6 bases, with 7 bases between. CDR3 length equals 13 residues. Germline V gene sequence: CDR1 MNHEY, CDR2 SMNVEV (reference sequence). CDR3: CASSWGQANVLTF. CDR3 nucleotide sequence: TGTGCCAGCAGTTGGGGACAGGCCAACGTCCTGACTTTC.

The CDR3 DNA is TGCGCCAGCAGCTTGGCCAACGCGGTCAGGGGGTACGAGCAGTACTTC. Translated: CASSLANAVRGYEQYF. V is TRBV5-1 and J is TRBJ2-7; TRBD1 matches at 7 bases. This CDR3 is 16 amino acids long. From germline, CDR1 is SGHRS and CDR2 YFSETQ. Trimming at V came to 0 bases and at J to 4 bases, leaving 10 bases not matched to a gene.

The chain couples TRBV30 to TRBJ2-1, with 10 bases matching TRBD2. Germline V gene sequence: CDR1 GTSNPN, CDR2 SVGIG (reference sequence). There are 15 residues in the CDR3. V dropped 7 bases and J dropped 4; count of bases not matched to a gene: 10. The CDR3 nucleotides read TGTGCCTCAACACAGCGGGAGGGCCGTTACAATGAGCAGTTCTTC. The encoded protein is CASTQREGRYNEQFF.

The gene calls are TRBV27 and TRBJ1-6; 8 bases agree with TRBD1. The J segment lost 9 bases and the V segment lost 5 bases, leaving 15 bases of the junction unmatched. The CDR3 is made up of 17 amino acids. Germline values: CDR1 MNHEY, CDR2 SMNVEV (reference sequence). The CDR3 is CASSRPRQGPGGSPLHF. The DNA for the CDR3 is TGTGCCAGCAGTCGTCCCCGACAGGGGCCCGGAGGTTCACCCCTCCACTTT.

The CDR3 sequence is CAWSVNGRGLSQPQHF. The CDR3 DNA reads TGTGCCTGGAGTGTTAACGGCAGGGGGCTAAGTCAGCCCCAGCATTTT. The chain has TRBV30 and TRBJ1-5, with TRBD1 matching over 8 bases. The V gene end was trimmed by 0 bases and the J gene end by 6 bases; junction bases not matched to a gene: 10. The CDR3 totals 16 residues. In germline, CDR1 is GTSNPN, CDR2 SVGIG (reference sequence).

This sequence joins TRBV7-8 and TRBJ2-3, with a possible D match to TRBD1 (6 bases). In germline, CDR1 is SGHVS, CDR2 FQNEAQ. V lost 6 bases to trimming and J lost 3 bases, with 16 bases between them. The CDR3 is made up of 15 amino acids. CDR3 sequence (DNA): TGTGCCAGCAGAAATCAGGGGAGTAGGACAGATACGCAGTATTTT. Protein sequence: CASRNQGSRTDTQYF.

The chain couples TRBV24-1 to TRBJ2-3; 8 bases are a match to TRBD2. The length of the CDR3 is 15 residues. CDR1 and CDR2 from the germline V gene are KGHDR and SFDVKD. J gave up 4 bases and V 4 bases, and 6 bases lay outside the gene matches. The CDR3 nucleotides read TGTGCCACCAGTGAGAGGACTAGCTTGGCAGATACGCAGTATTTT. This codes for CATSERTSLADTQYF.

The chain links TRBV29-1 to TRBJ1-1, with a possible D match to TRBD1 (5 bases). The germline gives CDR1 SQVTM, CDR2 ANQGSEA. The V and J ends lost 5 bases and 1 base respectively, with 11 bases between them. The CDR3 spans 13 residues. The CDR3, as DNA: TGCAGCGTTTTTTCAGGGCGGAACACTGAAGCTTTCTTT. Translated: CSVFSGRNTEAFF.

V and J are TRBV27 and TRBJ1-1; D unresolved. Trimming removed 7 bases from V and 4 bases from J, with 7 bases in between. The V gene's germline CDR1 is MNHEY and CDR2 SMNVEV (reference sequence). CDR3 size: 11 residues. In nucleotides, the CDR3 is TGTGCCAGCATTCGGGGCACTGAAGCTTTCTTT. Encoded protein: CASIRGTEAFF.

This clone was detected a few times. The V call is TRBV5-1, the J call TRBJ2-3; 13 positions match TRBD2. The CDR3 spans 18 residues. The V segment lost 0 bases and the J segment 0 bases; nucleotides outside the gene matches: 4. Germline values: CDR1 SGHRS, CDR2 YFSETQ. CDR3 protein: CASSLGTSGGLSTDTQYF. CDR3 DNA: TGCGCCAGCAGCTTGGGGACTAGCGGGGGACTTAGCACAGATACGCAGTATTTT.

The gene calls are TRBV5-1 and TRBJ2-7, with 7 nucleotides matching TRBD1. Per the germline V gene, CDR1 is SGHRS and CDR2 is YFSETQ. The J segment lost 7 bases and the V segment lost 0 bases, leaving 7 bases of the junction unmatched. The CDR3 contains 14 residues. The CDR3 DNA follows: TGCGCCAGCAGCTTGGGGCCGGGACAGCAGGAGCAGTACTTC. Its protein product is CASSLGPGQQEQYF.

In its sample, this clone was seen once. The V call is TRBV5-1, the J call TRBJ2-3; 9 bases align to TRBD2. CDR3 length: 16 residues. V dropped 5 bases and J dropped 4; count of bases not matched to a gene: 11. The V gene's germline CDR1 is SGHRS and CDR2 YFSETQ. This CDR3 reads CASRLWGGRVSDTQYF. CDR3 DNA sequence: TGCGCCAGCAGACTCTGGGGCGGGAGGGTCTCAGATACGCAGTATTTT.

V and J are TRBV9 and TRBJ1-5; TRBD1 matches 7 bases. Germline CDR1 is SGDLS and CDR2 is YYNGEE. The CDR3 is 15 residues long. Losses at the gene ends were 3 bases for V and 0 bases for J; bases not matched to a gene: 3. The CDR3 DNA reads TGTGCCAGCAGCGAACAGGGGTCTAGCAATCAGCCCCAGCATTTT. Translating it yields CASSEQGSSNQPQHF.

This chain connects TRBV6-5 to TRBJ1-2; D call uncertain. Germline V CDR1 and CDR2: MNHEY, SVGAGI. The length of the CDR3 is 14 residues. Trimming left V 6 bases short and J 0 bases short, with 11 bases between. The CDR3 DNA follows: TGTGCCAGCAGCCCCGGGAGGACTAACTATGGCTACACCTTC. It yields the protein CASSPGRTNYGYTF.

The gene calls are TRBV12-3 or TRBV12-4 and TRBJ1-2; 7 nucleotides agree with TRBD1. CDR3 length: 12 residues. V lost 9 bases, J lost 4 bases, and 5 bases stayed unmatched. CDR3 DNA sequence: TGTGCCAGTTCCACAGGGGTCTATGGCTACACCTTC. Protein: CASSTGVYGYTF.

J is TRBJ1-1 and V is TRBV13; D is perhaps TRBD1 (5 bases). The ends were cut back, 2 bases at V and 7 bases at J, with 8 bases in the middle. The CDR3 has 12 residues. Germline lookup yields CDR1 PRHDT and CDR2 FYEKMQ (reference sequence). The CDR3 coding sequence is TGTGCCAGCAGCTTAATAAGGGGTGAAGCTTTCTTT. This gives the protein CASSLIRGEAFF.